These 5 T cell receptor beta chains originate from one sample sequenced in a study of T cell repertoires in cytomegalovirus infection. One entry per CDR3 protein results from TCRdb running MiXCR on the reads. The table lists approximately 400,000 distinct CDR3 sequences, roughly 31% of them singletons. The specimen sequenced was PBMCs. The receptors shown here come from a human donor in good health (CMV status not recorded). Some clones in this sample may be carry-over from other donors' samples.

The V call is TRBV5-1, the J call TRBJ1-1, with D hard to call. The germline CDR1 and CDR2 sequences are SGHRS and YFSETQ. The CDR3 has 15 residues. The V end was cut by 4 bases, the J end by 0 bases, with 13 bases between. The DNA of the CDR3 is TGCGCCAGCAGCCACATTCTCGGGCTGAACACTGAAGCTTTCTTT. Its translation: CASSHILGLNTEAFF.

This clonotype is labeled as medium-sized. The V gene is TRBV7-2, the J gene TRBJ1-2; D is ambiguous. Trimming removed 8 bases from V and 4 bases from J, with 11 bases in between. This CDR3 has 12 residues. From germline, CDR1 is SGHTA and CDR2 FQGNSA. In DNA, the CDR3 is TGTGCCAGCGGAAAAGCGATCTATGGCTACACCTTC. The encoded protein is CASGKAIYGYTF.

This rearrangement joins TRBV5-1 to TRBJ2-5, with 8 nucleotides matching TRBD2. Germline V gene data show CDR1 as SGHRS and CDR2 as YFSETQ. V gave up 7 bases and J gave up 2 bases; unmatched junction bases: 10. This CDR3 region has 15 residues. The CDR3 DNA is TGCGCCAGCTTCCGGAGCGGGGGTAATCAAGAGACCCAGTACTTC. It codes for CASFRSGGNQETQYF.

This sequence joins TRBV30 and TRBJ2-7; D remains unclear. CDR3 length: 17 amino acids. Germline-derived CDR1 and CDR2 are GTSNPN and SVGIG (reference sequence). With 2 bases removed from V and 6 bases from J, the gap between germline ends came to 26 bases. The CDR3 nucleotides read TGTGCCTGGAGTAAAGGAACCGGGTTGAGGCATTTCGCCGAGCAGTACTTC. Amino acid sequence: CAWSKGTGLRHFAEQYF.

This clonotype has ten or more counts. This sequence joins TRBV6-1 and TRBJ1-1; D unresolved. The V end was cut by 3 bases, the J end by 4 bases, with 9 bases between. Germline CDR1 and CDR2: MNHNS and SASEGT. This CDR3 comprises 13 residues. CDR3 nucleotides: TGTGCCAGCAGTGATAACTTGATCACTGAAGCTTTCTTT. Amino acids: CASSDNLITEAFF.